One and the same sample provided the 15 T cell receptor beta chains below, sequenced in a study of Graves' ophthalmopathy and Graves' hyperthyroidism. Scientists amplified the TCR beta CDR3 regions from RNA transcripts. RT-PCR with HTBI primers came first, then second-round multiplex PCR. TCRdb passed the multiplex PCR reads through MiXCR, listing each CDR3 protein once. The sample consists of 300,000 to 350,000 distinct CDR3 sequences, about 17% of them appearing once. Sequenced input: peripheral blood. The receptors derive from an adult man with Graves' ophthalmopathy.

The table lists this clonotype with many counts. The gene calls are TRBV5-1 and TRBJ2-2; tentative D call: TRBD2 (6 bases). The germline CDR1 and CDR2 sequences are SGHRS and YFSETQ. V dropped 3 bases and J dropped 0 bases, with 15 bases sitting between them. There are 17 residues in the CDR3. The CDR3 sequence: CASSSGSGVTNTGELFF. DNA for the CDR3: TGCGCCAGCAGCTCAGGTAGCGGAGTGACGAACACCGGGGAGCTGTTTTTT.

In its sample, this clonotype was seen a few times. The chain recombines TRBV24-1 with TRBJ1-1; possibly TRBD1 for D (5 bases). V dropped 9 bases and J dropped 3 bases, with 19 bases sitting between them. The germline gives CDR1 KGHDR, CDR2 SFDVKD. The CDR3 runs 15 residues. CDR3 residues: CATRGARGRDTEAFF. In DNA, the CDR3 is TGTGCCACCCGCGGGGCTCGAGGTCGGGACACTGAAGCTTTCTTT.

This clonotype has a count of ten or more. The V call is TRBV12-3 or TRBV12-4, the J call TRBJ2-2, with 13 nucleotides matching TRBD2. Trimming removed 6 bases from V and 9 bases from J; junction bases left unmatched: 4. The CDR3 consists of 14 residues. CDR3 in amino acids: CASSGLAGDWELFF. The CDR3 bases are TGTGCCAGCAGCGGACTAGCGGGAGACTGGGAGCTGTTTTTT.

At least ten counts were recorded for this clonotype. This chain connects TRBV30 to TRBJ1-1, with 8 nucleotides matching TRBD1. V gave up 3 bases and J gave up 1 base; unmatched junction bases: 7. The germline gives CDR1 GTSNPN, CDR2 SVGIG (reference sequence). This CDR3 spans 15 amino acids. The CDR3 nucleotides are TGTGCCTGGAGCCCGACAGGGGCCGCGAACACTGAAGCTTTCTTT. Encoded protein: CAWSPTGAANTEAFF.

This clonotype was seen ten or more times. The rearrangement joins TRBV13 to TRBJ1-1, with D maybe TRBD1 (6 bases). Trimming stripped 5 bases from V and 0 bases from J, with 19 bases between. The CDR3 runs to 17 residues. Per germline, CDR1 PRHDT and CDR2 FYEKMQ (reference sequence). The CDR3 DNA follows: TGTGCCAGCAGCCCCGTTGCCCGGACAGAAATGAACACTGAAGCTTTCTTT. This translates into CASSPVARTEMNTEAFF.

This clonotype was counted only a few times. A read error may explain this, as a much larger clone is one base away. This chain joins TRBV11-3 and TRBJ2-2; D is ambiguous. Per germline, CDR1 SGHNT and CDR2 YENEEA. There are 13 residues in the CDR3. The ends were cut back, 5 bases at V and 4 bases at J, with 8 bases in the middle. CDR3 DNA: TGTGCCAGCAGCCAGAGATTCACCGGGGAGCTGTTTTTT. Translated: CASSQRFTGELFF. Full variable domain (outside the CDR3, taken from reference TRBV11-3 and TRBJ2-2): EAGVVQSPRYKIIEKKQPVAFWCNPISGHNTLYWYLQNLGQGPELLIRYENEEAVDDSQLPKDRFSAERLKGVDSTLKIQPAELGDSAVYLCASSQRFTGELFFGEGSRLTVL.

This sequence joins TRBV6-1 and TRBJ2-7; 11 bases line up with TRBD1. The CDR3 has 15 amino acids. CDR1 is MNHNS and CDR2 is SASEGT in the germline V gene. V was clipped by 5 bases and J by 3 bases; unmatched bases: 6. CDR3 loop: CASSPRGTGGYEQYF. DNA of the CDR3: TGTGCCAGCAGTCCCCGTGGGACAGGGGGCTACGAGCAGTACTTC.

This clonotype was detected only once. The chain recombines TRBV11-1 with TRBJ2-5, with a weak D call TRBD1 (6 bases). Trimming took off 2 bases at V and 5 bases at J, with 18 bases between the two ends. This CDR3 contains 16 residues. The germline V gene encodes CDR1 SGHAT and CDR2 FQDESV (reference sequence). CDR3 residues: CASSLPLAGDMETQYF. DNA of the CDR3: TGTGCCAGCAGCTTACCTTTGGCAGGGGACATGGAGACCCAGTACTTC.

This clonotype has ten or more counts. The gene calls are TRBV5-1 and TRBJ2-7; 11 bases are shared with TRBD2. The CDR3 has 14 amino acids. Trimming cost V 4 bases and J 5 bases; bases outside gene matches: 5. The V gene's germline CDR1 is SGHRS and CDR2 YFSETQ. The CDR3, as DNA: TGCGCCAGCAGCGTGACTAGCGGGAATCACGAGCAGTACTTC. Its translation is CASSVTSGNHEQYF.

There are many counts of this clonotype. CDR3 coding DNA: TGCAGTGCTCCCCGAGGATCAGGGGGGTCCCAGCATTTT. The encoded protein is CSAPRGSGGSQHF. The V call is TRBV20-1, the J call TRBJ1-5; TRBD1 matches 7 bases. The CDR3 sequence is 13 residues long. Germline V gene lookup returns CDR1 DFQATT and CDR2 SNEGSKA (reference sequence). V trimming: 5 bases; J trimming: 11 bases; junction bases outside the gene matches: 12.

This clonotype was found many times. The V gene is TRBV9, the J gene TRBJ2-7; the D gene is possibly TRBD2 (6 bases). Per the germline V gene, CDR1 is SGDLS and CDR2 is YYNGEE. CDR3 length equals 16 residues. With 4 bases removed from V and 0 bases from J, the gap between germline ends came to 17 bases. The CDR3 reads CASSFRDSKSSYEQYF. DNA of the CDR3: TGTGCCAGCAGCTTTCGGGACTCGAAAAGCTCCTACGAGCAGTACTTC.

This clonotype was observed many times. V gene TRBV27 combines with J gene TRBJ2-7; D unclear. Germline CDR1 is MNHEY and CDR2 is SMNVEV (reference sequence). Deletions cut 3 bases from V and 6 bases from J, with 18 bases between. This CDR3 has 15 amino acids. The CDR3 reads CASSFNPESLGEQYF. The CDR3 DNA sequence: TGTGCCAGCAGTTTTAATCCAGAGTCCCTTGGCGAGCAGTACTTC.

The table lists this clonotype with a few counts. A read error may account for a junction end that differs from germline. V usage is TRBV5-1 and J usage is TRBJ2-4, with D possibly TRBD2 on 7 matching bases. The CDR3 is 13 amino acids. Looked up from germline, CDR1 is SGHRS and CDR2 is YFSETQ. The CDR3 DNA reads TGCGCCCGCAGTAGACGGGGGGACAACCTTCAGTACTTC. Translating it yields CARSRRGDNLQYF.

In this sample, this clonotype turned up many times. This chain links TRBV3-1 with TRBJ1-6; D is perhaps TRBD1 (6 bases). The CDR3 extends over 15 amino acids. Trimming removed 0 bases from V and 3 bases from J, with 6 bases in between. The germline CDR1 and CDR2 sequences are LGHDT and YNNKEL (reference sequence). In nucleotides, the CDR3 is TGTGCCAGCAGCCAAGACAGGGGCTATAATTCACCCCTCCACTTT. It yields the protein CASSQDRGYNSPLHF.

The sample holds many counts of this clonotype. The CDR3 coding sequence is TGTGCCAGCAGCTTAGTCGGACACGAGAGAGCCGGGGAGCTGTTTTTT. It encodes CASSLVGHERAGELFF. The rearrangement joins TRBV7-3 to TRBJ2-2; maybe TRBD1 (5 bases). Germline-derived CDR1 and CDR2 are SGHTA and FQGTGA. The length of the CDR3 is 16 residues. Trimming stripped 2 bases from V and 6 bases from J, with 16 bases between. Drawing the rest from reference TRBV7-3 and TRBJ2-2, the complete variable domain is GAGVSQTPSNKVTEKGKYVELRCDPISGHTALYWYRQSLGQGPEFLIYFQGTGAADDSGLPNDRFFAVRPEGSVSTLKIQRTERGDSAVYLCASSLVGHERAGELFFGEGSRLTVL.